A single sample gave rise to the 18 T cell receptor beta chains below, sequenced in a study of graft-versus-host responses after intestinal transplantation. TCRdb's table, derived via immunoSEQ multiplex PCR, lists solely in-frame clones and lacks some. The sample has over 10,000 clones; about three quarters are singletons. Investigators treated the graft tissue so that it released intraepithelial and lamina propria lymphocytes. The material was ileum tissue, obtained roughly 140 days after intestinal transplantation. These receptors all stem from a human patient who received an intestinal transplant, so some T cells may come from the graft donor.

The chain joins TRBV10-2 to TRBJ2-2; 8 bases line up with TRBD1. Germline-derived CDR1 and CDR2 are WSHSY and SAAADI. CDR3 length equals 13 residues. The J segment lost 7 bases and the V segment lost 10 bases, leaving 8 bases of the junction unmatched. In DNA, the CDR3 is TGCGCCAACCCGGACAGGGAAGGCGGGGAGCTGTTTTTT. Amino acid sequence: CANPDREGGELFF.

CDR3 sequence: CASSLGGALTDTQYF. CDR3 in DNA: TGTGCCAGCAGCTTAGGAGGGGCCCTCACAGATACGCAGTATTTT. The chain combines TRBV7-3 with TRBJ2-3; the D gene is possibly TRBD2 (6 bases). Per the germline V gene, CDR1 is SGHTA and CDR2 is FQGTGA. V was shortened by 2 bases and J by 2 bases, with 11 bases between the two germline ends. The CDR3 is 15 amino acids.

V gene TRBV20-1 combines with J gene TRBJ1-1, with D perhaps matching TRBD1 (6 bases). V gave up 4 bases and J gave up 4 bases, with 7 bases separating them. The CDR3 is 11 amino acids. Germline V gives CDR1 DFQATT, CDR2 SNEGSKA (reference sequence). The CDR3 loop reads CSATDSTEAFF. The DNA of the CDR3 is TGCAGTGCTACGGACAGCACTGAAGCTTTCTTT.

The gene calls are TRBV7-8 and TRBJ1-4; D might be TRBD1 (6 bases). Germline V gene lookup returns CDR1 SGHVS and CDR2 FQNEAQ. V gave up 5 bases and J gave up 2 bases, with 12 bases separating them. CDR3 length: 15 residues. The CDR3 loop is CASSPRGATNEKLFF. DNA of the CDR3: TGTGCCAGCAGCCCCAGGGGAGCTACTAATGAAAAACTGTTTTTT.

The rearrangement links TRBV2 to TRBJ1-2; TRBD1 matches 7 bases. This CDR3 comprises 16 residues. The V gene's germline CDR1 is SNHLY and CDR2 FYNNEI. V shed 5 bases, J shed 2 bases, and the junction held 11 bases outside the gene matches. The CDR3 reads CASSLAGGQPNYGYTF. The CDR3 bases are TGTGCCAGCAGTTTGGCCGGGGGACAGCCGAACTATGGCTACACCTTC. Based on the CDR3 plus reference TRBV2 and TRBJ1-2, the full variable domain is EPEVTQTPSHQVTQMGQEVILRCVPISNHLYFYWYRQILGQKVEFLVSFYNNEISEKSEIFDDQFSVERPDGSNFTLKIRSTKLEDSAMYFCASSLAGGQPNYGYTFGSGTRLTVV.

The rearrangement uses TRBV6-1 and TRBJ1-5; D is perhaps TRBD1 (6 bases). V lost 3 bases, J lost 5 bases, and 17 bases lay in between. Germline lookup yields CDR1 MNHNS and CDR2 SASEGT. The CDR3 contains 16 residues. The CDR3 here is CASSDFAGGGDQPQHF. In DNA, the CDR3 is TGTGCCAGCAGTGACTTCGCGGGGGGCGGCGATCAGCCCCAGCATTTT.

The rearrangement joins TRBV9 to TRBJ2-7; 16 bases are shared with TRBD2. The CDR3 consists of 17 residues. The germline CDR1 and CDR2 sequences are SGDLS and YYNGEE. V trimming: 3 bases; J trimming: 5 bases; junction bases outside the gene matches: 8. CDR3 amino acids: CASSAGTSGRAINEQYF. In DNA form, the CDR3 reads TGTGCCAGCAGCGCGGGGACTAGCGGGAGGGCCATCAACGAGCAGTACTTC.

J is TRBJ2-1 and V is TRBV5-1, with 13 bases matching TRBD2. Germline-derived CDR1 and CDR2 are SGHRS and YFSETQ. The CDR3 is 14 amino acids. The V gene end was trimmed by 4 bases and the J gene end by 9 bases; junction bases not matched to a gene: 4. CDR3 sequence reads: CASSGTSGITEQFF. CDR3 coding DNA: TGCGCCAGCAGCGGGACTAGCGGGATTACTGAGCAGTTCTTC. The full variable domain, in which reference TRBV5-1 and TRBJ2-1 provide the parts outside the CDR3, is KAGVTQTPRYLIKTRGQQVTLSCSPISGHRSVSWYQQTPGQGLQFLFEYFSETQRNKGNFPGRFSGRQFSNSRSEMNVSTLELGDSALYLCASSGTSGITEQFFGPGTRLTVL.

This clone has only one observation. The chain is built from TRBV11-2 and TRBJ2-3, with TRBD2 identical over 9 bases. The CDR3 has 14 amino acids. Losses at the gene ends were 3 bases for V and 4 bases for J; bases not matched to a gene: 2. CDR1 is SGHAT and CDR2 is FQNNGV in the germline V gene. Written as DNA, the CDR3 is TGTGCCAGCAGCTTTGCGGGGGGGGCAGATACGCAGTATTTT. Residues: CASSFAGGADTQYF.

The gene calls are TRBV11-3 and TRBJ2-2; 10 nucleotides agree with TRBD1. Per the germline V gene, CDR1 is SGHNT and CDR2 is YENEEA. The V gene end was trimmed by 5 bases and the J gene end by 7 bases; junction bases not matched to a gene: 7. CDR3 size: 15 residues. The CDR3 here is CASSTGQGVGGELFF. The CDR3 nucleotides are TGTGCCAGCAGCACCGGACAGGGGGTTGGCGGGGAGCTGTTTTTT.

The chain uses TRBV5-6 and TRBJ2-7, with D perhaps matching TRBD2 (7 bases). The V gene lost 3 bases and the J gene lost 5 bases, with 15 bases spanning the gap. The CDR3 sequence is 14 residues long. Per the germline V gene, CDR1 is SGHDT and CDR2 is YYEEEE. The CDR3 DNA reads as TGTGCCAGCAGCTCCAGGACGGGGGGCCACGAGCAGTACTTC. Translation: CASSSRTGGHEQYF.

The V gene is TRBV5-8, the J gene TRBJ2-3, with D hard to call. Germline CDR1 is SGHTS and CDR2 is YDEGEE. The CDR3 contains 12 residues. Trimming pared 1 base from V and 8 bases from J, leaving 8 bases between. The CDR3 region is CASSLRLPTQYF. CDR3 coding DNA: TGTGCCAGCAGCTTGCGTCTACCTACGCAGTATTTT. The whole variable domain, remainder taken from reference TRBV5-8 and TRBJ2-3, is EAGVTQSPTHLIKTRGQQATLRCSPISGHTSVYWYQQALGLGLQFLLWYDEGEERNRGNFPPRFSGRQFPNYSSELNVNALELEDSALYLCASSLRLPTQYFGPGTRLTVL.

Points on this clone: At one end the junction does not follow the germline gene, possibly because of a read error. The chain uses TRBV7-7 and TRBJ2-1; a possible D gene is TRBD2 (5 bases). From germline, CDR1 is SSHAT and CDR2 FNYEAQ (reference sequence). CDR3 size: 13 residues. CDR3 in DNA: TGTGCTAGCAGCTTTGGAGGAACGGGTGAGCAGTTCTTC. Its translation: CASSFGGTGEQFF.

This chain joins TRBV29-1 and TRBJ2-5; 9 nucleotides agree with TRBD2. The CDR3 is 14 amino acids. The V and J ends lost 6 bases and 2 bases, in that order; junction bases with no gene match: 7. The germline gives CDR1 SQVTM, CDR2 ANQGSEA. CDR3 in amino acids: CSVRAGGTQETQYF. CDR3 nucleotides: TGCAGCGTGAGGGCGGGAGGGACACAAGAGACCCAGTACTTC.

This chain connects TRBV11-2 to TRBJ1-2, with TRBD1 identical over 9 bases. J was trimmed by 3 bases and V by 5 bases; bases with no gene match: 10. The germline gives CDR1 SGHAT, CDR2 FQNNGV. This CDR3 has 16 residues. CDR3 protein: CASSRLPGQGYYGYTF. The CDR3 DNA sequence: TGTGCCAGCAGCCGATTACCGGGACAGGGCTACTATGGCTACACCTTC. Using reference TRBV11-2 and TRBJ1-2 for the parts outside the CDR3, the full variable domain is EAGVAQSPRYKIIEKRQSVAFWCNPISGHATLYWYQQILGQGPKLLIQFQNNGVVDDSQLPKDRFSAERLKGVDSTLKIQPAKLEDSAVYLCASSRLPGQGYYGYTFGSGTRLTVV.

This clone was counted between two and nine times. The DNA for the CDR3 is TGTGCCACCATGGACAGCCCCTACGAGCAGTACTTC. Translated, it gives CATMDSPYEQYF. The rearrangement links TRBV11-2 to TRBJ2-7; tentatively, D is TRBD1 (6 bases). The CDR3 consists of 12 residues. Trimming cost V 10 bases and J 2 bases, with 12 bases left between them. The germline V gene encodes CDR1 SGHAT and CDR2 FQNNGV.

This clone was counted only a few times. V and J are TRBV7-3 and TRBJ2-2, with 9 bases identical to TRBD1. The germline V gene encodes CDR1 SGHTA and CDR2 FQGTGA. The CDR3 totals 15 residues. J lost 6 bases, V lost 4 bases, and 6 bases had no gene match. CDR3 DNA: TGTGCCAGCAGCTCCGGACAGGGGTCCGCCGGGGAGCTGTTTTTT. Residues: CASSSGQGSAGELFF.

This chain links TRBV9 with TRBJ2-3; 10 nucleotides agree with TRBD2. The CDR3 is 15 amino acids. J lost 4 bases, V lost 4 bases, and 6 bases had no gene match. From germline, CDR1 is SGDLS and CDR2 YYNGEE. The DNA of the CDR3 is TGTGCCAGCAGCTCTGGGACTAGCGAGTCAGATACGCAGTATTTT. Its protein is CASSSGTSESDTQYF.